This T cell receptor (beta chain) was documented in a study of post-analysis software for immune sequencing data. Regarding the study as a whole: Controls had significantly higher normalized Chao1 diversity than multiple sclerosis patients. When patients were compared with controls, a handful of TRBV segments were more frequent, TRBV5-6, TRBV5-1 and TRBV20-1 among them.

V was shortened by 1 base and J by 1 base, with 10 bases between the two germline ends. CDR1 and CDR2 (germline): LGHNA, YSLEER. This CDR3 region has 15 residues. In this sample, this clonotype turned up a few times. No antigen is known for it. Each TCR beta cDNA library carried unique molecular identifiers. TCRdb processed the PCR reads anew with MiXCR; each CDR3 protein has one entry. The sample contains hundreds of thousands of distinct CDR3 sequences, 55% to 60% of which appear only once. The specimen sequenced was blood. The sequence derives from a girl aged 2-10 years with multiple sclerosis. The V and J genes are TRBV4-3 and TRBJ2-5; D gene uncertain. The DNA for the CDR3 is TGCGCCAGCAGCCAAGTAGGTTTGGGCCAAGAGACCCAGTACTTC. Translation: CASSQVGLGQETQYF.